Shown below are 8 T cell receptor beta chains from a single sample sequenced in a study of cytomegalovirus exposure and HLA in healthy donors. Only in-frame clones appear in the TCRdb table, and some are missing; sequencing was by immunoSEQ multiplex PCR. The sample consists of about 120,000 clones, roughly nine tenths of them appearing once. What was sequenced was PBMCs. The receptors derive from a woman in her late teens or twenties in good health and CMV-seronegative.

The CDR3: CAWSVFFGSGEVNEQFF. The DNA of the CDR3 is TGTGCCTGGAGTGTATTCTTCGGTAGCGGGGAGGTCAATGAGCAGTTCTTC. The J gene is TRBJ2-1, the V gene TRBV30; 8 positions match TRBD2. This CDR3 comprises 17 residues. V shed 0 bases, J shed 6 bases, and the junction held 13 bases outside the gene matches. Germline V lookup: CDR1 GTSNPN, CDR2 SVGIG (reference sequence).

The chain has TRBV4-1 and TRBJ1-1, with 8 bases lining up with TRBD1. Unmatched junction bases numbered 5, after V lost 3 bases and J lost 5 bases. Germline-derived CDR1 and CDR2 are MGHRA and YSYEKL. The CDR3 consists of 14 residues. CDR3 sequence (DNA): TGCGCCAGCAGCCAGGTACAGGGGGAAACTGAAGCTTTCTTT. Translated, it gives CASSQVQGETEAFF.

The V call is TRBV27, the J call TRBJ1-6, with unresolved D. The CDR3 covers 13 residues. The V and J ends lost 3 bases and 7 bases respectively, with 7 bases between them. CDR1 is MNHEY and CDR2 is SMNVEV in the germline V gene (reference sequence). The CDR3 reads CASSLEANSPLHF. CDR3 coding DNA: TGTGCCAGCAGTTTGGAGGCCAATTCACCCCTCCACTTT.

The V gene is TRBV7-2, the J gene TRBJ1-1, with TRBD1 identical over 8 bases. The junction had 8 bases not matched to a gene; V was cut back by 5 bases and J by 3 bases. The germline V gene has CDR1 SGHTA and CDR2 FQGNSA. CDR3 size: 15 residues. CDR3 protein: CASSTRTGHDTEAFF. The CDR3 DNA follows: TGTGCCAGCAGCACCCGGACAGGGCACGACACTGAAGCTTTCTTT.

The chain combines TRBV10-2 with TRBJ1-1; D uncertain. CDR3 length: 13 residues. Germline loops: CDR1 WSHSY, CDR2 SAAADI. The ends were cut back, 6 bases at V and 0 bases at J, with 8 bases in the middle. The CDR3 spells CASRLQVNTEAFF. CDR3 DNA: TGCGCCAGCAGACTCCAGGTGAACACTGAAGCTTTCTTT.

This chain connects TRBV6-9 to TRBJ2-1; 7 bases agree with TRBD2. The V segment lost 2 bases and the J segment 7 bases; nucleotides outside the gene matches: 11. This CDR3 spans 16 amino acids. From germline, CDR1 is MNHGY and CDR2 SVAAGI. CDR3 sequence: CASSYTRATSRNEQFF. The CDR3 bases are TGTGCCAGCAGTTATACTCGAGCGACTAGCCGGAATGAGCAGTTCTTC.

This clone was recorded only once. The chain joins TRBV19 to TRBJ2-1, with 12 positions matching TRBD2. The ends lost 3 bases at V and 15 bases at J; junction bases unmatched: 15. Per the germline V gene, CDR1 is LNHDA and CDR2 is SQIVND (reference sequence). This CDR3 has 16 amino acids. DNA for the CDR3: TGTGCCAGTAGTATGACAGGGAGTCAACCTAGCGGGAGGGGGTTCTTC. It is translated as CASSMTGSQPSGRGFF.

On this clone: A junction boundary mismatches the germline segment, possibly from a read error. The DNA of the CDR3 is TGTGCCAGCAGTTACTCGGGGGGACAGGTCCCCCTTCAGAATTTT. It encodes CASSYSGGQVPLQNF. The V call is TRBV6-6, the J call TRBJ2-3, with 8 bases matching TRBD1. The CDR3 contains 15 residues. The germline V gene encodes CDR1 MNHNY and CDR2 SVGAGI (reference sequence).